The 4 T cell receptor beta chains below were found in one sample sequenced in a study of siplizumab effects on memory and regulatory T cells. Method: immunoSEQ multiplex PCR; TCRdb's copy keeps in-frame clones and lacks some. This table holds around 100,000 clones, approximately 92% found once. Specimen: CD4+ T cells sorted from blood. These receptor sequences come from a human donor in good health. Some clones in this sample may be carry-over from other donors' samples.

The gene calls are TRBV27 and TRBJ2-7; D possibly corresponds to TRBD2 (7 bases). Germline V lookup: CDR1 MNHEY, CDR2 SMNVEV (reference sequence). The germline V and J ends were trimmed by 8 bases and 2 bases, with 28 bases remaining between them. This CDR3 contains 18 residues. CDR3 residues: CASSKGGAVGLRPYEQYF. In DNA form, the CDR3 reads TGTGCCAGCTCGAAAGGGGGGGCTGTGGGACTACGTCCCTACGAGCAGTACTTC.

The chain has TRBV23-1 and TRBJ2-7, with a tentative D call TRBD2 (5 bases). TRBV23-1 is designated an ORF whose function remains uncertain. Trimming removed 0 bases from V and 3 bases from J, with 18 bases in between. This CDR3 spans 17 amino acids. The CDR3 loop is CASSQSWARVGDYEQYF. The DNA for the CDR3 is TGCGCCAGCAGTCAATCGTGGGCTCGGGTCGGGGACTACGAGCAGTACTTC.

A word on this clone: The junction differs from germline at one of its ends, possibly a read error. This chain uses TRBV18 with TRBJ2-7; 7 bases fit TRBD2. Germline lookup yields CDR1 KGHSH and CDR2 LQKENI. This CDR3 has 16 amino acids. The CDR3 here is CASSLGQTSRGDERYF. As DNA, the CDR3 is TGTGCCAGCTCACTAGGCCAGACTAGTCGGGGGGACGAGCGGTACTTC.

The chain recombines TRBV28 with TRBJ2-1; D is undetermined. The CDR3 loop spans 14 amino acids. CDR1 is MDHEN, CDR2 SYDVKM, per germline. V shed 11 bases and J shed 3 bases, with 17 bases lying between them. CDR3 DNA: TGTGCCTCCCTCCCGGCAGAAGACTACAATGAGCAGTTCTTC. The encoded protein is CASLPAEDYNEQFF. Full variable domain (rest looked up from reference TRBV28 and TRBJ2-1): DVKVTQSSRYLVKRTGEKVFLECVQDMDHENMFWYRQDPGLGLRLIYFSYDVKMKEKGDIPEGYSVSREKKERFSLILESASTNQTSMYLCASLPAEDYNEQFFGPGTRLTVL.